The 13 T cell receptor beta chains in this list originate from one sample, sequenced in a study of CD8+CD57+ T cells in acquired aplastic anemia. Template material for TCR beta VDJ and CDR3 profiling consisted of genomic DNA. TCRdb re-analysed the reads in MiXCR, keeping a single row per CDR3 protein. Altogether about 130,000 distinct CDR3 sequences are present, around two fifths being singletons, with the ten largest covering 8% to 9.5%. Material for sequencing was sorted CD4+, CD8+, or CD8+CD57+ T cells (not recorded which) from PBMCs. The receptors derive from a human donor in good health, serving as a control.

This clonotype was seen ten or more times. The CDR3 DNA is TGTGCCAGCACAGGGGGCACCTATAATTCACCCCTCCACTTT. Amino acids: CASTGGTYNSPLHF. The chain combines TRBV6-1 with TRBJ1-6; 8 nucleotides align to TRBD1. The CDR3 runs to 14 residues. V was pared by 7 bases and J by 2 bases, with 1 base of the junction left unmatched. The V gene's germline CDR1 is MNHNS and CDR2 SASEGT.

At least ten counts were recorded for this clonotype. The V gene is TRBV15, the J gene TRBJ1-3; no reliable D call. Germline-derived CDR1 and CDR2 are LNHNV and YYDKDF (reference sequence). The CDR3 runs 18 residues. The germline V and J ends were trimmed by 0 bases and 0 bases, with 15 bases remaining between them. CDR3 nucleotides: TGTGCCACCAGCAGAGATTATAGAGGAAGGAGCTCTGGAAACACCATATATTTT. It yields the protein CATSRDYRGRSSGNTIYF. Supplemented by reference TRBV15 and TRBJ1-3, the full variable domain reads DAMVIQNPRYQVTQFGKPVTLSCSQTLNHNVMYWYQQKSSQAPKLLFHYYDKDFNNEADTPDNFQSRRPNTSFCFLDIRSPGLGDTAMYLCATSRDYRGRSSGNTIYFGEGSWLTVV.

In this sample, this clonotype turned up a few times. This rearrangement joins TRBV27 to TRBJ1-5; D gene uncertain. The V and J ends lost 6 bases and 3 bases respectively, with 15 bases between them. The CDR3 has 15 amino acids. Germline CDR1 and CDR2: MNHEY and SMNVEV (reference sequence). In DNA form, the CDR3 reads TGTGCCAGCAGAAACGCTGGCGCCCTCAATCAGCCCCAGCATTTT. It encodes CASRNAGALNQPQHF.

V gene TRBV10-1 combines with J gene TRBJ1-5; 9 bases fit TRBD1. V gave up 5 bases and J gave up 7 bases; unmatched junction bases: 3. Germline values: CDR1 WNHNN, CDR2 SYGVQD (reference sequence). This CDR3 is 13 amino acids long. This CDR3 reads CASSPGQGQPQHF. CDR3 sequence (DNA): TGCGCCAGCAGTCCGGGACAGGGACAGCCCCAGCATTTT.

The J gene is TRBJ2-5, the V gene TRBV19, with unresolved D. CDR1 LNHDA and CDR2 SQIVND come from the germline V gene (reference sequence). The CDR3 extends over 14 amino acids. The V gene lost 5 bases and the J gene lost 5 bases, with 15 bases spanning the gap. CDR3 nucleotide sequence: TGTGCCAGTAGTTTCCCCGGGCAGTCGGAGACCCAGTACTTC. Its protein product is CASSFPGQSETQYF. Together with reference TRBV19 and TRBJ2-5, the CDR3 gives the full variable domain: DGGITQSPKYLFRKEGQNVTLSCEQNLNHDAMYWYRQDPGQGLRLIYYSQIVNDFQKGDIAEGYSVSREKKESFPLTVTSAQKNPTAFYLCASSFPGQSETQYFGPGTRLLVL.

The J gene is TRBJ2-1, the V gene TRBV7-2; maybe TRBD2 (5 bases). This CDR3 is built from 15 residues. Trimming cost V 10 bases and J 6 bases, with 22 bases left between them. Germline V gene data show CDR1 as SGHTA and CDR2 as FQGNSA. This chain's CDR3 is CAISEPDLSSNEQFF. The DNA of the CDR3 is TGTGCCATCAGTGAGCCGGACTTAAGTAGCAATGAGCAGTTCTTC.

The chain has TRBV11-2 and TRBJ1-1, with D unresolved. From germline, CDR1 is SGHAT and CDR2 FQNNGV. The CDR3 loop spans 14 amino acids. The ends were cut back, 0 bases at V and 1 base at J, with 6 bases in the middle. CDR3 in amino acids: CASSLDRENTEAFF. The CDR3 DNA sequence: TGTGCCAGCAGCTTAGATAGGGAGAACACTGAAGCTTTCTTT.

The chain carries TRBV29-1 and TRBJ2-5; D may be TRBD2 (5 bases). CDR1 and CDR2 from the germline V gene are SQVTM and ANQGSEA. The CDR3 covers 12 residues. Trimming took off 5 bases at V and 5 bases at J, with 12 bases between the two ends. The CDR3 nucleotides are TGCAGCGTTCGGGCCAGAGGGGAGACCCAGTACTTC. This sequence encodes CSVRARGETQYF. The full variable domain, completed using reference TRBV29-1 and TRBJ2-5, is SAVISQKPSRDICQRGTSLTIQCQVDSQVTMMFWYRQQPGQSLTLIATANQGSEATYESGFVIDKFPISRPNLTFSTLTVSNMSPEDSSIYLCSVRARGETQYFGPGTRLLVL.

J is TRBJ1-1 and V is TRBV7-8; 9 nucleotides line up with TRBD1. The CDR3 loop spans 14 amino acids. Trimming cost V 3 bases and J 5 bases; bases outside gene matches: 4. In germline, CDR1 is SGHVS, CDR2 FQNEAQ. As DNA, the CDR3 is TGTGCCAGCAGCTTGTGGACAGGGGAGACTGAAGCTTTCTTT. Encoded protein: CASSLWTGETEAFF.

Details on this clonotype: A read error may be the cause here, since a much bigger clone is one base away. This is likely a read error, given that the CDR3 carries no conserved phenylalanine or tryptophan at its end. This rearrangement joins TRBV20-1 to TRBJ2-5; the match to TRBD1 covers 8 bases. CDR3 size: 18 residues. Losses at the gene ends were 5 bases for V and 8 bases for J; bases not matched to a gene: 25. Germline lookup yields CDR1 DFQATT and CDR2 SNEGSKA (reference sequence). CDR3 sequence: CSAYPELRDRSTKRTQYL. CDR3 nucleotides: TGCAGTGCTTATCCCGAGCTCCGGGACAGGAGTACCAAGAGAACCCAGTACCTC.

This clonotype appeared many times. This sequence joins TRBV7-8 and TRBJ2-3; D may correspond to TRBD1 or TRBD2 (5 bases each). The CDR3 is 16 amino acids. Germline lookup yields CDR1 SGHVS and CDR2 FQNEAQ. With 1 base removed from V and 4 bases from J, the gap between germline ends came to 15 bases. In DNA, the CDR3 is TGTGCCAGCAGCTTAGGGGACGTTATTAATCCAGATACGCAGTATTTT. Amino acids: CASSLGDVINPDTQYF.

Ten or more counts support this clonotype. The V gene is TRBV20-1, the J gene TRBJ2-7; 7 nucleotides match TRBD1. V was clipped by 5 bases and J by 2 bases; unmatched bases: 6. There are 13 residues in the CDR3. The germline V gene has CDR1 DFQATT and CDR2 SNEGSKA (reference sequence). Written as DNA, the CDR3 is TGCAGTGCTTCAACGGGACAGCCCTACGAGCAGTACTTC. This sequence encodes CSASTGQPYEQYF.

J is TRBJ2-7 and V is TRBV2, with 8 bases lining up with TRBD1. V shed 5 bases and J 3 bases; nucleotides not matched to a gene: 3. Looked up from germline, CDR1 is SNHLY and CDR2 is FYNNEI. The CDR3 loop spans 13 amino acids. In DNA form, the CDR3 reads TGTGCCAGCAGTATACAGGGGGACTACGAGCAGTACTTC. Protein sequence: CASSIQGDYEQYF. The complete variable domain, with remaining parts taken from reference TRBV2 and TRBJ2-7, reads EPEVTQTPSHQVTQMGQEVILRCVPISNHLYFYWYRQILGQKVEFLVSFYNNEISEKSEIFDDQFSVERPDGSNFTLKIRSTKLEDSAMYFCASSIQGDYEQYFGPGTRLTVT.